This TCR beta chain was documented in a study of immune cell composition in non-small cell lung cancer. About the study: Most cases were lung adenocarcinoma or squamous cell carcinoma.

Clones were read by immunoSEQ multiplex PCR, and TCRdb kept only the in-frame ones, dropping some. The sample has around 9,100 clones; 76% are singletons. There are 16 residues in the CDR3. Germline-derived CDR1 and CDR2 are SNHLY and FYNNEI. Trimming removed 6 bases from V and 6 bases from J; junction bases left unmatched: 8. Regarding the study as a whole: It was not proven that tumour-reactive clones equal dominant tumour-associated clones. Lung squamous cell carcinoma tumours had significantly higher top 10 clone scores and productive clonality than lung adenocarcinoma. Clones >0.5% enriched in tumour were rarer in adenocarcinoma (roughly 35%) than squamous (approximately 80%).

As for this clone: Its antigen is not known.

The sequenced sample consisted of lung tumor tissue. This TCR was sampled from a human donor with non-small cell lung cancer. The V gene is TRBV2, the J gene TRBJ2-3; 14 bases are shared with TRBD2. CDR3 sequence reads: CASRPGTSGSWDTQYF. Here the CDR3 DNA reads TGTGCCAGCAGACCGGGGACTAGCGGGAGTTGGGATACGCAGTATTTT.